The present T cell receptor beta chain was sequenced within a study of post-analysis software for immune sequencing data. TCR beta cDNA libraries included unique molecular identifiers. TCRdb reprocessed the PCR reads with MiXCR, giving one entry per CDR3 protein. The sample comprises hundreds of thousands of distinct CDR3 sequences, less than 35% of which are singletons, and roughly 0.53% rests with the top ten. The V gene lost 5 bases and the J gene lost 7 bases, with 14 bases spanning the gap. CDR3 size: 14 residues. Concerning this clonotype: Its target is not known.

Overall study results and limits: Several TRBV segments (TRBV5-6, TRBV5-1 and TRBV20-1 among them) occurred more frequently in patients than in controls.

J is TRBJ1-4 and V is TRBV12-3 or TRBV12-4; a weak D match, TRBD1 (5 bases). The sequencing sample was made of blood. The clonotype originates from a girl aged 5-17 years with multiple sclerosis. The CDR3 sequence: CASSPRGGREKLFF. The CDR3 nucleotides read TGTGCCAGCAGTCCCCGTGGGGGACGTGAAAAACTGTTTTTT.